This section outlines one T cell receptor beta chain sequence together with its context. Its antigen remains unidentified. This CDR3 has 11 residues. Germline loops: CDR1 ENHRY, CDR2 SYGVKD. V lost 6 bases and J lost 8, with 10 bases in between. The data belong to a study of T cell responses to AZD1222 COVID-19 vaccine. Study-level results: Reports indicate that nearly half of spike-specific TCRs are directed at unmutated variant regions. Two AZD1222 administrations were followed by greater Spike-specific TCR breadth and depth.

Clones were sequenced by immunoSEQ multiplex PCR, and TCRdb holds only the in-frame ones, with some missing. The sample has some 190,000 clones; 80% to 95% are singletons. The rearrangement uses TRBV10-3 and TRBJ1-1, with a weak D call TRBD1 (5 bases). The starting material was peripheral blood, obtained 28 days after the second AZD1222 dose. This TCR was recovered from an adult who received the AZD1222 COVID-19 vaccine. The chain's CDR3 is CAIREGLEAFF. The CDR3 nucleotides read TGTGCCATCAGGGAGGGGCTGGAAGCTTTCTTT.